A single sample is the source of the 13 T cell receptor beta chains below, sequenced in a study of beta chain features in type 1 diabetes (dated by TCRdb to 2016 to 2018). What the study reported, not specific to this receptor: A moderate but significant shortening of TCRB CDR3 length was observed in type 1 diabetes patients in all four CD4+ subsets.

Library construction relied on the immunoSEQ multiplex PCR assay. The High Capacity cDNA Reverse Transcription Kit was used to reverse transcribe all of the isolated RNA, meaning that expressed TCRB transcripts were what got sequenced. In its TCRdb copy, this immuneACCESS table keeps in-frame sequences only and misses some clones. Where compared with another copy, unresolved V genes explain less than half of these, and the others have no known cause. This sample holds about 230,000 clones; 16% were observed only once. The ten largest clones take up 0.065% to 0.1% of the sample. Their specific antigens are unknown. The material sequenced was naive CD4+ T cells from blood. According to the study, the label for this sample's cell subset or site signals: true naive CD4+ T cells. These receptors were taken from a man aged 30-40 years with type 1 diabetes.

The rearrangement joins TRBV28 to TRBJ2-7, with 12 bases that match TRBD2. Germline lookup yields CDR1 MDHEN and CDR2 SYDVKM. CDR3 length: 13 residues. V lost 5 bases to trimming and J lost 4 bases; unmatched junction nucleotides: 0. The DNA of the CDR3 is TGTGCCAGCAGTCTAGCGGGAGGGTACGAGCAGTACTTC. It yields the protein CASSLAGGYEQYF.

The chain carries TRBV29-1 and TRBJ2-5; 11 bases are shared with TRBD2. The J call may be faulty, since TRBJ2-7 better matches the DNA end. From germline, CDR1 is SQVTM and CDR2 ANQGSEA. The CDR3 consists of 14 residues. In nucleotides, the CDR3 is TGCAGCGTAACCGGGACTAGCGGTTCCTACGAGCAGTACTTC. Protein: CSVTGTSGSYEQYF.

This clone was seen a handful of times. The CDR3 here is CASTSQGTAISEQFF. DNA for the CDR3: TGTGCCAGCACTTCACAGGGGACTGCGATAAGTGAGCAGTTCTTC. This chain links TRBV7-9 with TRBJ2-1, with a tentative D call TRBD1 (7 bases). The CDR3 totals 15 residues. Looked up from germline, CDR1 is SEHNR and CDR2 is FQNEAQ (reference sequence). The ends were cut back, 7 bases at V and 9 bases at J, with 22 bases in the middle.

This clone was counted a few times. The gene calls are TRBV7-2 and TRBJ2-1, with TRBD2 matching over 8 bases. The V gene's germline CDR1 is SGHTA and CDR2 FQGNSA. The J segment lost 4 bases and the V segment lost 3 bases, leaving 5 bases of the junction unmatched. This CDR3 has 15 amino acids. The CDR3 reads CASSFTGGPYNEQFF. The CDR3 DNA sequence: TGTGCCAGCAGCTTTACGGGAGGGCCTTACAATGAGCAGTTCTTC.

This clone appeared a few times. V usage is TRBV28 and J usage is TRBJ2-2; D not certain. The V gene lost 3 bases and the J gene lost 6 bases, with 5 bases spanning the gap. From germline, CDR1 is MDHEN and CDR2 SYDVKM. CDR3 length: 12 residues. The CDR3: CASSLTAGELFF. CDR3 DNA sequence: TGTGCCAGCAGTTTGACCGCCGGGGAGCTGTTTTTT. The full variable domain, its missing parts supplied by reference TRBV28 and TRBJ2-2, is DVKVTQSSRYLVKRTGEKVFLECVQDMDHENMFWYRQDPGLGLRLIYFSYDVKMKEKGDIPEGYSVSREKKERFSLILESASTNQTSMYLCASSLTAGELFFGEGSRLTVL.

This clone came up a few times. The J gene is TRBJ2-1, the V gene TRBV18; no firm D call. V was trimmed by 3 bases and J by 4 bases, leaving 7 bases between them. Germline values: CDR1 KGHSH, CDR2 LQKENI. The CDR3 sequence is 13 residues long. CDR3 sequence reads: CASSPPSYNEQFF. The CDR3 DNA follows: TGTGCCAGCTCACCGCCCAGTTACAATGAGCAGTTCTTC.

The chain employs TRBV20-1 and TRBJ1-2, with D hard to call. CDR1 DFQATT and CDR2 SNEGSKA come from the germline V gene (reference sequence). The V end lost 7 bases, the J end lost 2 bases, and 5 bases lay between the germline ends. The CDR3 has 10 amino acids. CDR3 loop: CSGFNYGYTF. CDR3 nucleotide sequence: TGCAGTGGATTCAACTATGGCTACACCTTC.

This clone was seen a handful of times. The genes are TRBV27 and TRBJ1-1; D gene uncertain. Per germline, CDR1 MNHEY and CDR2 SMNVEV (reference sequence). Trimming took off 2 bases at V and 0 bases at J, with 7 bases between the two ends. CDR3 length: 14 amino acids. The CDR3 sequence: CASSLGYLNTEAFF. CDR3 DNA: TGTGCCAGCAGTTTAGGCTACCTGAACACTGAAGCTTTCTTT.

In its sample, this clone was seen a few times. For the CDR3, the DNA is TGTGCCAGCAGCGTAGATGGGACAGGTATCTACGAGCAGTACTTC. Translation: CASSVDGTGIYEQYF. V is TRBV9 and J is TRBJ2-7, with 8 bases fitting TRBD1. The germline CDR1 and CDR2 sequences are SGDLS and YYNGEE. V was clipped by 0 bases and J by 3 bases; unmatched bases: 5. The CDR3 contains 15 residues.

The chain has TRBV15 and TRBJ2-7, with D perhaps TRBD1 (5 bases). The CDR3 contains 16 residues. Trimming pared 0 bases from V and 6 bases from J, leaving 18 bases between. Germline V gene data show CDR1 as LNHNV and CDR2 as YYDKDF (reference sequence). This chain's CDR3 is CATSRDQGLLSSEQYF. CDR3 sequence (DNA): TGTGCCACCAGCAGAGACCAGGGTCTTCTGTCCAGCGAGCAGTACTTC.

V gene TRBV29-1 combines with J gene TRBJ1-2, with D perhaps matching TRBD1 (5 bases). This CDR3 has 13 residues. Per germline, CDR1 SQVTM and CDR2 ANQGSEA. V gave up 6 bases and J gave up 5 bases, with 16 bases separating them. The chain's CDR3 is CSVSGQGSYGYTF. The CDR3 bases are TGCAGCGTATCCGGGCAGGGATCTTATGGCTACACCTTC.

The chain carries TRBV4-3 and TRBJ2-3; tentative D call: TRBD2 (6 bases). The CDR3 contains 17 residues. Germline V gene lookup returns CDR1 LGHNA and CDR2 YSLEER. Trimming took 0 bases from V and 8 from J, leaving 21 bases between them. CDR3 amino acids: CASSQDGPYAGRSTQYF. The CDR3 region has the DNA TGCGCCAGCAGCCAAGATGGACCTTATGCGGGGCGTAGTACGCAGTATTTT.

This clone has a handful of counts. CDR3 protein: CASSFSPDTQYF. DNA for the CDR3: TGTGCCAGCAGCTTTAGCCCAGATACGCAGTATTTT. The chain carries TRBV7-2 and TRBJ2-3; D is unclear. The ends were cut back, 3 bases at V and 4 bases at J, with 5 bases in the middle. The CDR3 spans 12 residues. From germline, CDR1 is SGHTA and CDR2 FQGNSA.